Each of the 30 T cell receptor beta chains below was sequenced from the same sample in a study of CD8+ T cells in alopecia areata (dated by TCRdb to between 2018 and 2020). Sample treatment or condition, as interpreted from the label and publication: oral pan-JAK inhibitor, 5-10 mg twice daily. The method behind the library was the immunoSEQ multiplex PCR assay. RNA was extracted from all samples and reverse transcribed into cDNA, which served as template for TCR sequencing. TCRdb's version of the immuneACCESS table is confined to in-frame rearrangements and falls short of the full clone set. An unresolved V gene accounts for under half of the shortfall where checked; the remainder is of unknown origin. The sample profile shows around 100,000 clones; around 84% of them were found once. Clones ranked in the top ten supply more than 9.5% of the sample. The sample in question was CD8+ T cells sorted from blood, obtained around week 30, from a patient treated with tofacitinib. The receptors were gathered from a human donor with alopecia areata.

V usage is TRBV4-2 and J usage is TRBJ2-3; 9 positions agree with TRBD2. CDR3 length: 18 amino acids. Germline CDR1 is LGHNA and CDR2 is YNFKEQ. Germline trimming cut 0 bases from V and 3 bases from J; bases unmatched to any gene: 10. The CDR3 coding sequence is TGTGCCAGCAGCCAAGAAAGTGAAGCTAGCGGGGATACAGATACGCAGTATTTT. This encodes CASSQESEASGDTDTQYF.

The CDR3 region is CSVAGGPYNEQFF. CDR3 coding DNA: TGCAGCGTTGCGGGGGGGCCGTACAATGAGCAGTTCTTC. This sequence joins TRBV29-1 and TRBJ2-1; TRBD2 matches 8 bases. The germline CDR1 and CDR2 sequences are SQVTM and ANQGSEA. This CDR3 is built from 13 residues. Trimming took 4 bases from V and 4 from J; bases not matched to a gene: 3.

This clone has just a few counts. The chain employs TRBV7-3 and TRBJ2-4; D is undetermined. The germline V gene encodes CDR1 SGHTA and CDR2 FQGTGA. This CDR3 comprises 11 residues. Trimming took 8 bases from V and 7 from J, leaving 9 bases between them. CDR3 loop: CASVGYNIQYF. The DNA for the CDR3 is TGTGCCAGCGTAGGGTATAACATTCAGTACTTC.

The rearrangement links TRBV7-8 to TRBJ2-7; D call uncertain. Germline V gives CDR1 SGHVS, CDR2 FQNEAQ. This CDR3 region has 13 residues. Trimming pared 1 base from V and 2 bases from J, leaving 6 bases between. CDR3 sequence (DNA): TGTGCCAGCAGCTTAGGCAGGACCTACGAGCAGTACTTC. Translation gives CASSLGRTYEQYF.

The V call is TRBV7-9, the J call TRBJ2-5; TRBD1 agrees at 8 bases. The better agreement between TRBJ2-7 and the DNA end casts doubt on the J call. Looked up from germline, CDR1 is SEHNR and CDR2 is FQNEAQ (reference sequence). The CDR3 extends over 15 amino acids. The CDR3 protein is CASSTRDRPSYEQYF. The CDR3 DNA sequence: TGTGCCAGCAGCACTCGGGACAGGCCCTCCTACGAGCAGTACTTC.

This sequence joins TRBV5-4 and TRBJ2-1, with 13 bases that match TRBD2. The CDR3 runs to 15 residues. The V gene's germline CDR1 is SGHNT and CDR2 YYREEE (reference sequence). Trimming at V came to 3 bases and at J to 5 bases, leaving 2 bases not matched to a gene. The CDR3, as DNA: TGTGCCAGCAGCTCAGGACTAGCGGGGGACAATGAGCAGTTCTTC. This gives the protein CASSSGLAGDNEQFF.

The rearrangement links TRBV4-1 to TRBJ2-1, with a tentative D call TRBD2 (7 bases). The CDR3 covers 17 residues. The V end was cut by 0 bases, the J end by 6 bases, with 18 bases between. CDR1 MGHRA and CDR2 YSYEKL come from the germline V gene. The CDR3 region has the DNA TGCGCCAGCAGCCAAGATAAAGGGGGGGGCCTGTCCAATGAGCAGTTCTTC. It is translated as CASSQDKGGGLSNEQFF.

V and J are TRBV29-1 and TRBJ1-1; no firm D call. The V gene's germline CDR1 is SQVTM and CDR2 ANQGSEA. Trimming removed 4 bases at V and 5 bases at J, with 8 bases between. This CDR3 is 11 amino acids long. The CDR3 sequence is CSVAGRTEAFF. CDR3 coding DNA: TGCAGCGTTGCAGGCCGGACTGAAGCTTTCTTT.

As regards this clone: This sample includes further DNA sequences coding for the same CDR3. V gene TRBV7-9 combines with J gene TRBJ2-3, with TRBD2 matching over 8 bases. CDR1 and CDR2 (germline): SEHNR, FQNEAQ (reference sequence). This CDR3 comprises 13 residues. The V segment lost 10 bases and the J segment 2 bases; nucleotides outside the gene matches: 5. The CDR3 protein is CATISGDTDTQYF. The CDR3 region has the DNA TGTGCCACCATTAGCGGGGACACAGATACGCAGTATTTT.

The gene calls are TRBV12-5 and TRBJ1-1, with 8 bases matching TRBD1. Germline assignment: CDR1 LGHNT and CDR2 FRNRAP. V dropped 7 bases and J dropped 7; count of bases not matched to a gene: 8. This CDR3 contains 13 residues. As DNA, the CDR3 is TGTGCTAGTGACCCTCAGGGGGCGATTGAAGCTTTCTTT. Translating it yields CASDPQGAIEAFF.

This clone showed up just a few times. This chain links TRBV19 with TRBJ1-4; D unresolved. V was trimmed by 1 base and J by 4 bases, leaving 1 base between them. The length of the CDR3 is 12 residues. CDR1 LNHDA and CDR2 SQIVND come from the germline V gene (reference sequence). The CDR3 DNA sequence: TGTGCCAGTAGTATAGGTAATGAAAAACTGTTTTTT. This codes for CASSIGNEKLFF.

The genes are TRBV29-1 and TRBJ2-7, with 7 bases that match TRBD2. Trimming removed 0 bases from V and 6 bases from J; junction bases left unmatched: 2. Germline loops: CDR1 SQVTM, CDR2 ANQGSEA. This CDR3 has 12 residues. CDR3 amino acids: CSVEDPSGEQYF. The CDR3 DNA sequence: TGCAGCGTTGAAGATCCTAGCGGCGAGCAGTACTTC.

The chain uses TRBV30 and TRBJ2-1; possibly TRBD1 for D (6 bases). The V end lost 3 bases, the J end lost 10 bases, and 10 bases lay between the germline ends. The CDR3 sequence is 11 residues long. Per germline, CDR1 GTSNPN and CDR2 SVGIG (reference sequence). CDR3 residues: CAWSFGTEQFF. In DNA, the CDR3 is TGTGCCTGGAGCTTTGGGACAGAGCAGTTCTTC.

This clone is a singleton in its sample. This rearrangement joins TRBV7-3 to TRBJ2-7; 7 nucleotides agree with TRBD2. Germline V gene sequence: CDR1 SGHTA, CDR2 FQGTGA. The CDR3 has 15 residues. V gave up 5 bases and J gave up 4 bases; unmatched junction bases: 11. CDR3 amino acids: CASSLSGIGRYEQYF. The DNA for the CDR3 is TGTGCCAGCAGCCTAAGCGGGATCGGTCGTTACGAGCAGTACTTC.

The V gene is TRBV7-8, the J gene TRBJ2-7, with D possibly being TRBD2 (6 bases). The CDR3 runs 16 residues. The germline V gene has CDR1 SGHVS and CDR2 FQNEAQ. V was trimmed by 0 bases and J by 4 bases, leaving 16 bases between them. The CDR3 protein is CASSLAGLKGAYEQYF. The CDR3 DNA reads TGTGCCAGCAGCTTAGCGGGACTGAAAGGGGCGTACGAGCAGTACTTC.

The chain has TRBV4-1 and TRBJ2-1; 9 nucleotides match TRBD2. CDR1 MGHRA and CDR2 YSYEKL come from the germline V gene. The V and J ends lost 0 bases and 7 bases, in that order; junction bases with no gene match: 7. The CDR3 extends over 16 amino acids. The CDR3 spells CASSQEGLAILNEQFF. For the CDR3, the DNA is TGCGCCAGCAGCCAAGAAGGACTAGCGATTTTGAATGAGCAGTTCTTC.

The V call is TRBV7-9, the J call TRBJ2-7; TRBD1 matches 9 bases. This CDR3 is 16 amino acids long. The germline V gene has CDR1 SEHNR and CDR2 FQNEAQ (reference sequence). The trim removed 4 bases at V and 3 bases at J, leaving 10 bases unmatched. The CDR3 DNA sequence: TGTGCCAGCAGCTCCACCCGGACAGGGGCCGACTACGAGCAGTACTTC. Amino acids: CASSSTRTGADYEQYF.

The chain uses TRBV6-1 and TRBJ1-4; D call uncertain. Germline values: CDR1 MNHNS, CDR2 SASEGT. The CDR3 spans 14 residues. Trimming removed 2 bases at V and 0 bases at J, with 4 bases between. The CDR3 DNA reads TGTGCCAGCAGTGAACCCGCAACTAATGAAAAACTGTTTTTT. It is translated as CASSEPATNEKLFF.

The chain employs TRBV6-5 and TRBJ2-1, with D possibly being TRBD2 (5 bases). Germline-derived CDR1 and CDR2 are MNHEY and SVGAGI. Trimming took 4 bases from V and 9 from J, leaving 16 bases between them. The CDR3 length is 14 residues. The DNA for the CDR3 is TGTGCCAGCAGTTCCACAGAAGCCGCGGGTGAGCAGTTCTTC. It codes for CASSSTEAAGEQFF.

The CDR3 sequence: CTTSGTTYEQYF. The DNA of the CDR3 is TGTACCACAAGCGGGACCACCTACGAGCAGTACTTC. The rearrangement joins TRBV6-1 to TRBJ2-7; 7 positions match TRBD2. Germline V gene sequence: CDR1 MNHNS, CDR2 SASEGT. This CDR3 spans 12 amino acids.

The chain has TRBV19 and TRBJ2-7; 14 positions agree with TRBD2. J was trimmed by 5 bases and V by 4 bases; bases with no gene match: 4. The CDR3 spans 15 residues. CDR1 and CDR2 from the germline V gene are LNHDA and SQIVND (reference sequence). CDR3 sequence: CASSTEGLAGDEQYF. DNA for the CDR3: TGTGCCAGTAGTACTGAGGGACTAGCGGGAGACGAGCAGTACTTC.

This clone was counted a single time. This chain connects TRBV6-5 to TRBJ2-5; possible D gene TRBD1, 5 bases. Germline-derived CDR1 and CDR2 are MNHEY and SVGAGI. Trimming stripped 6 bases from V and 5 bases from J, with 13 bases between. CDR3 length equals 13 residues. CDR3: CASSRRAVETQYF. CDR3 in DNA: TGTGCCAGCAGCCGCAGGGCCGTGGAGACCCAGTACTTC.

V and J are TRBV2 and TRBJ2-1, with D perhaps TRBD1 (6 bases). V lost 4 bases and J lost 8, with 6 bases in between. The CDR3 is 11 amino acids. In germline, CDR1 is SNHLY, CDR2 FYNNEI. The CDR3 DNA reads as TGTGCCAGCAGTGCAGGGGATGAGCAGTTCTTC. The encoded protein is CASSAGDEQFF.

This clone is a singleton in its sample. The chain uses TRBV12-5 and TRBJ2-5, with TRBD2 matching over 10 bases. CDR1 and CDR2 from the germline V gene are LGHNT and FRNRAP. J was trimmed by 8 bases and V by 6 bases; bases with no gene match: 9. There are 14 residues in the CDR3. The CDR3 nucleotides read TGTGCTAGTGGACCTAGCGGGAGTATCCAAACCCAGTACTTC. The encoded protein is CASGPSGSIQTQYF.

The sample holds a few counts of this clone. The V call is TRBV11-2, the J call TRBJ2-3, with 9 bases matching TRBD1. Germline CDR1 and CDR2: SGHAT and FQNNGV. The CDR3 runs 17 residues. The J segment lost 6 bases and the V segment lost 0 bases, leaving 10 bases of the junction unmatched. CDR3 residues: CASSLEVDRGKRDTQYF. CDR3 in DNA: TGTGCCAGCAGCTTAGAAGTGGACAGGGGAAAGAGGGATACGCAGTATTTT.

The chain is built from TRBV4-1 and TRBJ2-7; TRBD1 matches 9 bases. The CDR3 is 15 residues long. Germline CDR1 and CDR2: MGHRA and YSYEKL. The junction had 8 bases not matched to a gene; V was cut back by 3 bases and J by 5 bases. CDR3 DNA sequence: TGCGCCAGCAGCCAGGGGACCGGGACAGGGAACGAGCAGTACTTC. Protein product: CASSQGTGTGNEQYF.

The CDR3 DNA sequence: TGTGCCAGCAGTTTAATCAGCGGGCGCCAGGGCACAGATACGCAGTATTTT. Its protein product is CASSLISGRQGTDTQYF. The chain uses TRBV27 and TRBJ2-3; possibly TRBD2 for D (6 bases). Deletions cut 2 bases from V and 1 base from J, with 16 bases between. Germline-derived CDR1 and CDR2 are MNHEY and SMNVEV (reference sequence). The CDR3 runs 17 residues.

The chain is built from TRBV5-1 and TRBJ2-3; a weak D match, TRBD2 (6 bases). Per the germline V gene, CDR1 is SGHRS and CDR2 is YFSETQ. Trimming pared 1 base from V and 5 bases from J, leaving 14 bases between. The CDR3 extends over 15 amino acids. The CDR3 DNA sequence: TGCGCCAGCAGCTTGACTAGCTCTAAGGGAGATACGCAGTATTTT. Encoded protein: CASSLTSSKGDTQYF.

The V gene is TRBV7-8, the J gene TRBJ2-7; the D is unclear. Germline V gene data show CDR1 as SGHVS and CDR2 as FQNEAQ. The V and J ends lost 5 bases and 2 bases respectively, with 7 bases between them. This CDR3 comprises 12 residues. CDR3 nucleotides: TGTGCCAGCAGCCAGGTCCCCTACGAGCAGTACTTC. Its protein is CASSQVPYEQYF.

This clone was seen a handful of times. The CDR3 DNA reads as TGCAGCGTTGAAGATCCAGAGAGGCGCTCCTACAATGAGCAGTTCTTC. As protein: CSVEDPERRSYNEQFF. The J gene is TRBJ2-1, the V gene TRBV29-1; D gene uncertain. The germline gives CDR1 SQVTM, CDR2 ANQGSEA. This CDR3 has 16 amino acids. The V end lost 0 bases, the J end lost 0 bases, and 12 bases lay between the germline ends.